The 14 T cell receptor beta chains in this list originate from one sample, sequenced in a study of blood T cell repertoires in COVID-19. TCRdb's copy holds only in-frame clones and misses some; the assay was immunoSEQ multiplex PCR. The sample consists of about 180,000 clones, more than 80% of them appearing once. The sequencing sample was made of PBMCs or T cells enriched from blood (not recorded which). The receptors stem from a middle-aged man who had recovered from COVID-19.

The CDR3: CASSLGAAPNIQYF. Here the CDR3 DNA reads TGTGCCAGCAGCTTGGGAGCAGCGCCGAACATTCAGTACTTC. V usage is TRBV5-6 and J usage is TRBJ2-4; unclear D gene. This CDR3 is built from 14 residues. Trimming took 0 bases from V and 7 from J, leaving 11 bases between them. Germline lookup yields CDR1 SGHDT and CDR2 YYEEEE.

The V call is TRBV6-5, the J call TRBJ2-7; D gene ambiguous. This CDR3 region has 13 residues. The germline V gene has CDR1 MNHEY and CDR2 SVGAGI. V was pared by 8 bases and J by 1 base, with 12 bases between. The CDR3 here is CASQPVASYEQYF. As DNA, the CDR3 is TGTGCCAGCCAACCTGTGGCATCCTACGAGCAGTACTTC.

This sequence joins TRBV27 and TRBJ1-5; 7 bases map to TRBD1. V lost 6 bases and J lost 1; bases outside the gene matches: 3. Per germline, CDR1 MNHEY and CDR2 SMNVEV (reference sequence). The CDR3 is 14 residues long. CDR3 DNA sequence: TGTGCCAGCAGGGAACAGGGGAGCAATCAGCCCCAGCATTTT. Amino acid sequence: CASREQGSNQPQHF.

The gene calls are TRBV19 and TRBJ2-7, with 11 nucleotides matching TRBD1. From germline, CDR1 is LNHDA and CDR2 SQIVND (reference sequence). The CDR3 is 13 residues long. Trimming at V came to 8 bases and at J to 7 bases, leaving 7 bases not matched to a gene. In DNA form, the CDR3 reads TGTGCCAGTGGCGGACAGGGGGCGAGTGAGCAGTACTTC. Translation gives CASGGQGASEQYF.

This chain links TRBV19 with TRBJ2-5; perhaps TRBD1 as D (6 bases). The CDR3 has 16 amino acids. The germline gives CDR1 LNHDA, CDR2 SQIVND (reference sequence). V lost 7 bases and J 4 bases, leaving 22 bases between the germline ends. The CDR3 nucleotides read TGTGCCAGTAATGTGCGTGGGGGCCTAAAAGCAGAGACCCAGTACTTC. Translated: CASNVRGGLKAETQYF.

This chain connects TRBV28 to TRBJ1-6; possible D gene TRBD1, 6 bases. The CDR3 spans 16 residues. CDR1 is MDHEN, CDR2 SYDVKM, per germline. Trimming took 5 bases from V and 9 from J, leaving 20 bases between them. CDR3 DNA sequence: TGTGCCAGCAGTCCAAGTAGACAGGCCCGTCGTTCACCCCTCCACTTT. Translating it yields CASSPSRQARRSPLHF.

V usage is TRBV24-1 and J usage is TRBJ2-3, with TRBD2 matching 12 bases. From germline, CDR1 is KGHDR and CDR2 SFDVKD. Trimming cost V 4 bases and J 2 bases; bases outside gene matches: 3. The length of the CDR3 is 16 residues. The CDR3: CATSDRTSGATDTQYF. The CDR3 DNA follows: TGTGCCACCAGTGACCGGACTAGCGGGGCCACAGATACGCAGTATTTT.

DNA for the CDR3: TGTGCCAGTACCTCCGGACAGGGATGGGTCCATGGCTACACCTTC. This encodes CASTSGQGWVHGYTF. This chain joins TRBV19 and TRBJ1-2; 8 bases map to TRBD1. This CDR3 region has 15 residues. Germline CDR1 reads LNHDA; CDR2 reads SQIVND (reference sequence). The ends lost 7 bases at V and 6 bases at J; junction bases unmatched: 13. The variable domain in full, completed from reference TRBV19 and TRBJ1-2, reads DGGITQSPKYLFRKEGQNVTLSCEQNLNHDAMYWYRQDPGQGLRLIYYSQIVNDFQKGDIAEGYSVSREKKESFPLTVTSAQKNPTAFYLCASTSGQGWVHGYTFGSGTRLTVV.

This rearrangement joins TRBV5-1 to TRBJ1-5; 7 bases match TRBD1. Germline CDR1 and CDR2: SGHRS and YFSETQ. With 9 bases clipped from V and 0 bases from J, the junction kept 15 bases outside the gene matches. This CDR3 region has 17 residues. The CDR3 DNA sequence: TGCGCCACCGCCGGGACAGAGGCAGGCGGTAGCAATCAGCCCCAGCATTTT. Protein: CATAGTEAGGSNQPQHF.

J is TRBJ1-2 and V is TRBV30, with D uncertain. The CDR3 runs 14 residues. Trimming removed 4 bases from V and 2 bases from J, with 14 bases in between. Per the germline V gene, CDR1 is GTSNPN and CDR2 is SVGIG (reference sequence). The CDR3 reads CAWISADSNYGYTF. The DNA of the CDR3 is TGTGCCTGGATCTCCGCAGATTCAAACTATGGCTACACCTTC.

CDR3 protein: CATSEGLGEQYF. The CDR3 nucleotides read TGTGCCACCAGTGAGGGCCTCGGCGAGCAGTACTTC. The chain carries TRBV24-1 and TRBJ2-7; the D is unclear. V lost 4 bases to trimming and J lost 6 bases, with 9 bases between them. The CDR3 is 12 residues long. Germline V lookup: CDR1 KGHDR, CDR2 SFDVKD.

This rearrangement joins TRBV5-4 to TRBJ1-2, with 9 bases aligning to TRBD1. J lost 8 bases, V lost 4 bases, and 12 bases had no gene match. CDR3 length: 15 residues. Germline V gene lookup returns CDR1 SGHNT and CDR2 YYREEE (reference sequence). CDR3 loop: CASSLPSQGASGYTF. CDR3 DNA: TGTGCCAGCAGCCTCCCCTCACAGGGGGCGTCAGGCTACACCTTC.

V and J are TRBV12-3 or TRBV12-4 and TRBJ2-7; 9 bases agree with TRBD1. The CDR3 runs 12 residues. V lost 9 bases, J lost 11 bases, and 11 bases stayed unmatched. CDR3 region: CARTLQGAGEYF. The CDR3 bases are TGTGCCAGAACCCTACAGGGGGCGGGAGAGTACTTC.

The rearrangement uses TRBV12-3 or TRBV12-4 and TRBJ2-7; the D is unclear. With 8 bases removed from V and 2 bases from J, the gap between germline ends came to 10 bases. This CDR3 comprises 12 residues. The chain's CDR3 is CASASAAYEQYF. The DNA for the CDR3 is TGTGCCAGCGCGTCCGCCGCCTACGAGCAGTACTTC.